Listed here are 3 T cell receptor beta chains from one sample, sequenced in a study of shared clonotypes between healthy human individuals. The data were produced by immunoSEQ multiplex PCR, yet TCRdb's version contains in-frame clones alone and is incomplete. The sample lists 100,000 to 120,000 clones, about 70% occurring once. The specimen was memory CD8+ T cells sorted from blood. Stated subset: CD45RO+ cells pooled with CCR7-negative TemRA cells. Receptor source: a woman younger than 45 in good health.

This clone has more than one count but fewer than ten. This sequence joins TRBV6-1 and TRBJ2-7, with 11 positions matching TRBD2. Germline V gene sequence: CDR1 MNHNS, CDR2 SASEGT. V shed 1 base and J 5 bases; nucleotides not matched to a gene: 4. The CDR3 totals 15 residues. DNA for the CDR3: TGTGCCAGCAGTGAAGACACTAGCGGGAGTAACGAGCAGTACTTC. Translation: CASSEDTSGSNEQYF.

The gene calls are TRBV6-4 and TRBJ2-6, with D hard to call. The CDR3 sequence is 14 residues long. Trimming shortened V by 0 bases and J by 4 bases, and 4 bases separated the two germline ends. The germline V gene has CDR1 MRHNA and CDR2 SNTAGT. The CDR3 spells CASSDSTGANVLTF. CDR3 DNA sequence: TGTGCCAGCAGTGACTCGACAGGGGCCAACGTCCTGACTTTC.

The chain employs TRBV5-1 and TRBJ2-7, with 8 bases aligning to TRBD2. The CDR3 extends over 16 amino acids. Germline values: CDR1 SGHRS, CDR2 YFSETQ. The trim removed 0 bases at V and 1 base at J, leaving 6 bases unmatched. DNA of the CDR3: TGCGCCAGCAGCTTGGTTGGTAGCGGGGATTCCTACGAGCAGTACTTC. This codes for CASSLVGSGDSYEQYF.